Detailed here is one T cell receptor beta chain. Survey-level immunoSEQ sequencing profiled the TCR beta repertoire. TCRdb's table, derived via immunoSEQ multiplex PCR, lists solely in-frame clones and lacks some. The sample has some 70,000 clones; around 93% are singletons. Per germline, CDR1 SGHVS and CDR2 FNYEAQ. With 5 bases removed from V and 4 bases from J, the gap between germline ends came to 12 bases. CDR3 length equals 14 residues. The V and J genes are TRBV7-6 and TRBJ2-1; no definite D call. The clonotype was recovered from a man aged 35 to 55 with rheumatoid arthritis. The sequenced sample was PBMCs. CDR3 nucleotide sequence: TGTGCCAGCAGCCCCTTGCCAAAGTACAATGAGCAGTTCTTC. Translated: CASSPLPKYNEQFF.